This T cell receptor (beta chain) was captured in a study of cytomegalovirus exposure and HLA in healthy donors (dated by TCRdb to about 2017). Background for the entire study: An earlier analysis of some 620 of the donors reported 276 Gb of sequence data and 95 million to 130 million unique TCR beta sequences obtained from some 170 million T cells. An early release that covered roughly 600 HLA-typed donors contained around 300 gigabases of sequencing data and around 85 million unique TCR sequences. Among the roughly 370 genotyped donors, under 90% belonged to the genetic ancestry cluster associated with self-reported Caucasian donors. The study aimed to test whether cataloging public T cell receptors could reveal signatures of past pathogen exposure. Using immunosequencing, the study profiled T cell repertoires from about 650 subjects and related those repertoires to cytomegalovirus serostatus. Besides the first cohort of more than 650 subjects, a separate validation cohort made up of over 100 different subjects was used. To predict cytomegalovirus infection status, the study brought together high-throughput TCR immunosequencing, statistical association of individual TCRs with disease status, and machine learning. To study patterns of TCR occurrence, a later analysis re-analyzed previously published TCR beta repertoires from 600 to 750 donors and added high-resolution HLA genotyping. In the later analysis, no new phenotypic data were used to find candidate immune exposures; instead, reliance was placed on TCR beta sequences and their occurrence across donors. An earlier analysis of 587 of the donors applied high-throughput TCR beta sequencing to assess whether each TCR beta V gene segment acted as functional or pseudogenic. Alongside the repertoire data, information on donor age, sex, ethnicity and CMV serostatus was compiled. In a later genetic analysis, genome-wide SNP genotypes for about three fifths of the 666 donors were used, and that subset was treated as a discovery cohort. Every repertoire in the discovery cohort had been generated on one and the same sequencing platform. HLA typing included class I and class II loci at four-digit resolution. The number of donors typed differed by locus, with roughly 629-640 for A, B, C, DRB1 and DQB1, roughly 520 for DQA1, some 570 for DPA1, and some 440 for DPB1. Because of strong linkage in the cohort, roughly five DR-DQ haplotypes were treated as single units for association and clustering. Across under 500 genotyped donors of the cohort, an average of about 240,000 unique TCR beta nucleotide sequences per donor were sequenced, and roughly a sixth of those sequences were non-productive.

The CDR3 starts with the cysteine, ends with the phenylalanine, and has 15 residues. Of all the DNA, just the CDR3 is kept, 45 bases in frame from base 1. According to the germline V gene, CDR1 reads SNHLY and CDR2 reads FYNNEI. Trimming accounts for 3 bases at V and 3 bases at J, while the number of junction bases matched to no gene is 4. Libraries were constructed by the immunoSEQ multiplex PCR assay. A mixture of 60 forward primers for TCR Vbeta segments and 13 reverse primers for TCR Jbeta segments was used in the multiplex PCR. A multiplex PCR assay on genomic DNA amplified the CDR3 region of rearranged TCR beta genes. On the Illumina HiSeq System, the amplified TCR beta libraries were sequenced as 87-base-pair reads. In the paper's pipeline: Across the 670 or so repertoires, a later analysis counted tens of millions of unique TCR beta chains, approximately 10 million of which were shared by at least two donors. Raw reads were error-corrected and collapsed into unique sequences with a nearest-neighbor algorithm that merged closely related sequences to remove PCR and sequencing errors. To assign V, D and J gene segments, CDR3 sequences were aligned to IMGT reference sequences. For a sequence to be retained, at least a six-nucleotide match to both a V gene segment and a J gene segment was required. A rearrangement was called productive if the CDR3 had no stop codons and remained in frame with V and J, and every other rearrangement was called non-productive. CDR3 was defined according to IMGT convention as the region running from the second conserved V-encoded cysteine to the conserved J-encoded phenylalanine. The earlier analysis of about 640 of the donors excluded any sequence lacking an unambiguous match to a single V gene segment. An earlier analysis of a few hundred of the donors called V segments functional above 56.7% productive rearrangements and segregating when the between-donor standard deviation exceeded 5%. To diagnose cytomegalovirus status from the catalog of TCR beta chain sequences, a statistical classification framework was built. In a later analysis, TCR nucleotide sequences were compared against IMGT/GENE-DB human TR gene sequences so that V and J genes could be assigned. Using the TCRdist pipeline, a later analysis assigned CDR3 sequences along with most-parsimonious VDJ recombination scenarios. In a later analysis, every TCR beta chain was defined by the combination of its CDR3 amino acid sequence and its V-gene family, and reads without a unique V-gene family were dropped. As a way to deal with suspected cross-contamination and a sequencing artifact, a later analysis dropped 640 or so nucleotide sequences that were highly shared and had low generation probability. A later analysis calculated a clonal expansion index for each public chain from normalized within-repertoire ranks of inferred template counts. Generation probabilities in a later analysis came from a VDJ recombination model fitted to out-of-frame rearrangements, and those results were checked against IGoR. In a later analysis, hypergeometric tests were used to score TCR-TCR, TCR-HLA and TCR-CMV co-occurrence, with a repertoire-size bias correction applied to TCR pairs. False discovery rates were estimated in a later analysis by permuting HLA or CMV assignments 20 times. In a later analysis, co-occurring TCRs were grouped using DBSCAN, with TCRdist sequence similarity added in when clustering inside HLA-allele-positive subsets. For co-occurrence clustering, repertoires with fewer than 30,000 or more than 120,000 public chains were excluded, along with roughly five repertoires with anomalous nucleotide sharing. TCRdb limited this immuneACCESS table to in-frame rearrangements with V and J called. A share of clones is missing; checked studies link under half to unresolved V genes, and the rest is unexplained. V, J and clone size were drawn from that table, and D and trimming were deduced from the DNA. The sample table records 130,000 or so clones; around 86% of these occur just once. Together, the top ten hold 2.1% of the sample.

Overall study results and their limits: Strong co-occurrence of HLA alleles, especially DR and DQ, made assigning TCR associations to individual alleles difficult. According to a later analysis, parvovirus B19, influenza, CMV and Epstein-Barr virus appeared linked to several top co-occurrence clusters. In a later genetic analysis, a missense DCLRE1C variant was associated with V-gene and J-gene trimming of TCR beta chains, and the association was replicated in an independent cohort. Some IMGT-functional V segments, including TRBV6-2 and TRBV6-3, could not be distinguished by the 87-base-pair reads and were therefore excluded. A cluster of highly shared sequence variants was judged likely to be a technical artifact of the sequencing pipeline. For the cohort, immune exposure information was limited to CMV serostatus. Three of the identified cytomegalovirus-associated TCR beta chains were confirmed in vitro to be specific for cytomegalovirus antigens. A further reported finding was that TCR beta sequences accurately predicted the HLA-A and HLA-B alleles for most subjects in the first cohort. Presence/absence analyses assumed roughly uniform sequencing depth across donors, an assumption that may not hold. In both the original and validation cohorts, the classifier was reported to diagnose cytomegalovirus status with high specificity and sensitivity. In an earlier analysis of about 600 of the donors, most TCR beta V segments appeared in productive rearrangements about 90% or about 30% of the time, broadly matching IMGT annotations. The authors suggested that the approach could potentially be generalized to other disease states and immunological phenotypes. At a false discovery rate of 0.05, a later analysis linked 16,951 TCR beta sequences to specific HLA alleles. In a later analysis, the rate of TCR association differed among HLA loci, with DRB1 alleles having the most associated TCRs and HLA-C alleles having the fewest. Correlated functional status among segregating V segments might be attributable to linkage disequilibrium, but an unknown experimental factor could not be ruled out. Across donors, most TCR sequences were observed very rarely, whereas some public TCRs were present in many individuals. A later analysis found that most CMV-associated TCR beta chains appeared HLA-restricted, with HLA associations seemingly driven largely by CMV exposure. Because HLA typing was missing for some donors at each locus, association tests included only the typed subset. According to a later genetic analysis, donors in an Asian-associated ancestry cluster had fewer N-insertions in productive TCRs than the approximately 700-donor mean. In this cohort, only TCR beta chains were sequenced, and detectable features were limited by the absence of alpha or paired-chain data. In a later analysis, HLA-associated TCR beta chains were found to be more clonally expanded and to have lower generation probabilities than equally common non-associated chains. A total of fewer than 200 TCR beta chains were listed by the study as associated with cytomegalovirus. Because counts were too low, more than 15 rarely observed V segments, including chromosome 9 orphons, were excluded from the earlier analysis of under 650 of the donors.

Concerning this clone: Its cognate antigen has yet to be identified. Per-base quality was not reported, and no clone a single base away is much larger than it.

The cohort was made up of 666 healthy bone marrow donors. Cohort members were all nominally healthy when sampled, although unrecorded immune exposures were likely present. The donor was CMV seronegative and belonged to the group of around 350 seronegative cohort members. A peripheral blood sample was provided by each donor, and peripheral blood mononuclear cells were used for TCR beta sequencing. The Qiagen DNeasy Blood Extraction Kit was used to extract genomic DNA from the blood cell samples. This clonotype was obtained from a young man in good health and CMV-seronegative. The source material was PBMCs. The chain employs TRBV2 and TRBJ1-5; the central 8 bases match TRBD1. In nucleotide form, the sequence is TGTGCCAGCAGTGATCGGACAGGGTCCAATCAGCCCCAGCATTTT. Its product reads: CASSDRTGSNQPQHF. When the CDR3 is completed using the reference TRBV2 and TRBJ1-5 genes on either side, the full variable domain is EPEVTQTPSHQVTQMGQEVILRCVPISNHLYFYWYRQILGQKVEFLVSFYNNEISEKSEIFDDQFSVERPDGSNFTLKIRSTKLEDSAMYFCASSDRTGSNQPQHFGDGTRLSIL.